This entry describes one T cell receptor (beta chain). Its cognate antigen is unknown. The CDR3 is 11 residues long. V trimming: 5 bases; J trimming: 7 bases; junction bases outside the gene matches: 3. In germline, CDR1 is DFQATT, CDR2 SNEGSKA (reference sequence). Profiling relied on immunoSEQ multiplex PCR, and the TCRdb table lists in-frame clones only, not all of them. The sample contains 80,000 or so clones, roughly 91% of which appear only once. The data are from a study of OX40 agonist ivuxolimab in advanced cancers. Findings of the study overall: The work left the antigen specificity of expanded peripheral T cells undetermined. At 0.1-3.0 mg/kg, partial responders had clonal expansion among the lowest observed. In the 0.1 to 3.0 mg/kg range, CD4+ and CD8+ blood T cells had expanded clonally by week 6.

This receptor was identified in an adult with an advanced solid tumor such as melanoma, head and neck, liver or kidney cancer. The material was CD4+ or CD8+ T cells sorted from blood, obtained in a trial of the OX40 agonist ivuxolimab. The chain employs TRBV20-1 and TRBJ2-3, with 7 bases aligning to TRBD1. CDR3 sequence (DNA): TGCAGTGCTCACAGGGGAAATACGCAGTATTTT. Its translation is CSAHRGNTQYF.